The next 25 T cell receptor beta chains were all read from a single sample in a study of T cells in women clearing cervical HPV infection. Some clones are missing from TCRdb's copy, which holds only in-frame ones; the method was immunoSEQ multiplex PCR. This sample's clone table lists approximately 35,000 clones. The sample taken for sequencing was blood buffy coat. All receptors derive from a woman aged 18 to 75 with a cervical HPV16 infection that either progressed to CIN3+ or cleared (not recorded which).

In regard to this clone: The read terminates 3 residues before the CDR3 end, so the remaining end is supplied by the germline J gene. The chain recombines TRBV19 with TRBJ1-1; D gene unclear. In germline, CDR1 is LNHDA, CDR2 SQIVND (reference sequence). The germline V and J ends were trimmed by 8 bases and 0 bases, with 10 bases remaining between them. CDR3 length equals 13 residues. The CDR3 DNA, read in part, is TGTGCCAGTCTGCAGAGAATGAACACTGAA. It yields the protein CASLQRMNTE. The whole CDR3 protein reads CASLQRMNTEAFF. Full variable domain (outside the CDR3, taken from reference TRBV19 and TRBJ1-1): DGGITQSPKYLFRKEGQNVTLSCEQNLNHDAMYWYRQDPGQGLRLIYYSQIVNDFQKGDIAEGYSVSREKKESFPLTVTSAQKNPTAFYLCASLQRMNTEAFFGQGTRLTVV.

As to this clone: Read coverage stops 3 residues before the CDR3 terminus; the germline J gene supplies the remainder. The chain combines TRBV7-2 with TRBJ2-5; either TRBD1 or TRBD2 may fit D (5 bases each). Between the trimmed V and J ends, which lost 3 bases and 4 bases, there was a span of 15 bases. The CDR3 is 15 amino acids. Germline CDR1 SGHTA, CDR2 FQGNSA. The sequenced CDR3 bases are TGTGCCAGCAGCTTTCAGGGTCAGAGGGGAGAGACC. Translating gives CASSFQGQRGET. The whole CDR3 sequence reads CASSFQGQRGETQYF.

About this clone: The read terminates 3 residues ahead of where the CDR3 ends, so the germline J gene completes it. The chain employs TRBV19 and TRBJ2-7; 8 bases map to TRBD1. The trim removed 0 bases at V and 3 bases at J, leaving 4 bases unmatched. The germline V gene has CDR1 LNHDA and CDR2 SQIVND (reference sequence). CDR3 size: 15 residues. Partial CDR3 DNA: TGTGCCAGTAGTATAGACAGGACAGGGAACTACGAG. Amino acids: CASSIDRTGNYE. The full CDR3 is CASSIDRTGNYEQYF.

Comment on this clone: The read halts 3 residues ahead of the CDR3 end, with the missing end drawn from the germline J gene. The chain couples TRBV5-1 to TRBJ1-4; the match to TRBD1 covers 7 bases. The germline CDR1 and CDR2 sequences are SGHRS and YFSETQ. The V segment lost 0 bases and the J segment 1 base; nucleotides outside the gene matches: 3. The CDR3 totals 16 residues. CDR3 loop: CASSLARTGTNEKLFF. Incomplete CDR3 DNA: TGCGCCAGCAGCTTGGCCAGGACAGGAACTAATGAAAAA.

In regard to this clone: Coverage ceases 3 residues before the CDR3 finishes, and the germline J gene fills in the end. This chain links TRBV7-9 with TRBJ2-7; D is unresolved. The CDR3 spans 11 residues. Germline V gives CDR1 SEHNR, CDR2 FQNEAQ (reference sequence). Trimming shortened V by 5 bases and J by 3 bases, and 5 bases separated the two germline ends. The part of the CDR3 DNA that was read is TGTGCCAGCAGCCACGGCTACGAG. Translation: CASSHGYE. The CDR3 in full is CASSHGYEQYF.

On this clone itself: The CDR3 end lies 3 residues beyond the end of the read and is filled in from the germline J gene. The chain combines TRBV18 with TRBJ1-3; 8 bases match TRBD1. The CDR3 runs to 17 residues. CDR1 and CDR2 from the germline V gene are KGHSH and LQKENI. After removal of 3 bases from V and 2 bases from J, the junction contained 9 bases not matched to a gene. This CDR3 is CASSPTTDRGPGNTIYF. The covered CDR3 bases are TGTGCCAGCTCACCCACTACTGACAGGGGACCTGGAAACACC.

Comment on this clone: The read terminates 3 residues ahead of where the CDR3 ends, so the germline J gene completes it. The genes are TRBV30 and TRBJ2-1; 8 bases are a match to TRBD2. The CDR3 extends over 16 amino acids. The ends lost 2 bases at V and 2 bases at J; junction bases unmatched: 8. The germline CDR1 and CDR2 sequences are GTSNPN and SVGIG (reference sequence). Incomplete CDR3 DNA: TGTGCCTGGAGTACCTGGGTCGGGGGGGCCTACAATGAG. Amino acid sequence: CAWSTWVGGAYNE. The whole CDR3 is CAWSTWVGGAYNEQFF. The entire variable domain, with the rest obtained from reference TRBV30 and TRBJ2-1, is as follows: SQTIHQWPATLVQPVGSPLSLECTVEGTSNPNLYWYRQAAGRGLQLLFYSVGIGQISSEVPQNLSASRPQDRQFILSSKKLLLSDSGFYLCAWSTWVGGAYNEQFFGPGTRLTVL.

Points on this clone: The junction and the germline gene differ at one end; a read error may be behind it. Coverage ceases 3 residues before the CDR3 finishes, and the germline J gene fills in the end. The chain uses TRBV7-9 and TRBJ2-2; 7 nucleotides agree with TRBD1. CDR3 length equals 12 residues. CDR1 and CDR2 (germline): SEHNR, FQNEAQ (reference sequence). This CDR3 reads CASSDPAGGLFF. The sequenced part of the CDR3 DNA is TGTGCCAGCAGCGACCCAGCAGGGGGG.

Concerning this clone: The CDR3 end is not reached by the read, which stops 3 residues before it; the germline J gene fills it in. V gene TRBV5-1 combines with J gene TRBJ1-2; 7 bases are a match to TRBD1. CDR3 size: 16 residues. Germline CDR1 is SGHRS and CDR2 is YFSETQ. The sequenced CDR3 bases are TGCGCCAGCACGCCCGGGACAGCCTCGCCAGGGGAGACC. This encodes CASTPGTASPGET. Given in full, the CDR3 is CASTPGTASPGETYTF.

In regard to this clone: The read ends 3 residues before the CDR3 terminus; that terminus is restored from the germline J gene. This sequence joins TRBV29-1 and TRBJ1-5; 9 bases fit TRBD1. The germline gives CDR1 SQVTM, CDR2 ANQGSEA. Trimming cost V 5 bases and J 2 bases; bases outside gene matches: 4. The CDR3 totals 14 residues. CDR3 DNA (partial): TGCAGCGTTAGGACAGGGGTAGGCAATCAGCCC. Residues: CSVRTGVGNQP. The CDR3 in its entirety is CSVRTGVGNQPQHF.

With respect to this clone: The missing CDR3 end, 3 residues past where the read stops, is filled in from the germline J gene. The V gene is TRBV5-5, the J gene TRBJ1-1; D is uncertain. The CDR3 extends over 12 amino acids. Looked up from germline, CDR1 is SGHKS and CDR2 is YYEKEE (reference sequence). The part of the CDR3 DNA that was read is TGTGCCAGCAGCCCATGGACTCTCGAA. Protein: CASSPWTLE. The complete CDR3 reads CASSPWTLEAFF.

A note on this clone: The read stops 3 residues short of the end of the CDR3; the missing end is completed from the germline J gene. The rearrangement links TRBV30 to TRBJ1-6; D not resolved. V was cut by 0 bases and J by 2 bases, with 8 bases left in between. Germline CDR1 and CDR2: GTSNPN and SVGIG (reference sequence). The CDR3 consists of 15 residues. The CDR3 bases that were read are TGTGCCTGGAGTGTAAAGGGTGCCTATAATTCACCC. Protein: CAWSVKGAYNSP. The full CDR3 reads CAWSVKGAYNSPLHF.

A note on this clone: The read gets to within 3 residues of the CDR3 end, and the germline J gene fills in the rest. The rearrangement links TRBV12-3 or TRBV12-4 to TRBJ2-5, with 8 bases that match TRBD1. V lost 6 bases, J lost 2 bases, and 14 bases stayed unmatched. The CDR3 length is 17 residues. CDR3 protein: CASSLWTGKDHQETQYF. The covered CDR3 bases are TGTGCCAGCAGCCTATGGACAGGGAAGGACCATCAAGAGACC.

As concerns this clone: The read is 3 residues too short to cover the CDR3 end, so that end is filled in from the germline J gene. The rearrangement joins TRBV4-2 to TRBJ2-4; TRBD2 matches 7 bases. The germline V gene encodes CDR1 LGHNA and CDR2 YNFKEQ. The CDR3 sequence is 15 residues long. The CDR3 is CASSQKPGTIGYQYF. CDR3 bases read: TGTGCCAGCAGCCAAAAGCCCGGGACTATCGGTTAT.

Worth noting for this clone: The read falls 3 residues short of the CDR3 end, and the missing part is taken from the germline J gene. The J gene is TRBJ1-2, the V gene TRBV7-6; possibly TRBD1 for D (5 bases). The length of the CDR3 is 14 residues. Germline CDR1 SGHVS, CDR2 FNYEAQ. The CDR3 DNA, read in part, is TGTGCCAGCAGCTTGCCAGCTTCGGGGGGAGAC. This encodes CASSLPASGGD. The entire CDR3 protein is CASSLPASGGDYTF.

As regards this clone: Sequencing ends 3 residues short of the CDR3 end; the germline J gene provides the rest. The genes are TRBV28 and TRBJ2-7; D may be TRBD1 (6 bases). V lost 5 bases and J 3 bases, leaving 17 bases between the germline ends. The CDR3 is 15 residues long. Germline lookup yields CDR1 MDHEN and CDR2 SYDVKM. The CDR3 DNA, read in part, is TGTGCCAGCAGTGGCCCCCGGGACACTCACTACGAG. It yields the protein CASSGPRDTHYE. The whole CDR3 region reads CASSGPRDTHYEQYF. Supplemented by reference TRBV28 and TRBJ2-7, the full variable domain reads DVKVTQSSRYLVKRTGEKVFLECVQDMDHENMFWYRQDPGLGLRLIYFSYDVKMKEKGDIPEGYSVSREKKERFSLILESASTNQTSMYLCASSGPRDTHYEQYFGPGTRLTVT.

As to this clone: Read sequence stops 3 residues before the CDR3 end, and the germline J gene provides the missing end. The gene calls are TRBV19 and TRBJ2-1; the D gene is possibly TRBD2 (5 bases). CDR1 and CDR2 (germline): LNHDA, SQIVND (reference sequence). This CDR3 has 17 residues. V lost 0 bases and J lost 2, with 14 bases in between. The CDR3 sequence: CASSIELVEYTYNEQFF. The part of the CDR3 DNA that was read is TGTGCCAGTAGTATAGAACTAGTGGAGTACACCTACAATGAG.

Comments on this clone: The read ends 3 residues before the CDR3 terminus; that terminus is restored from the germline J gene. The rearrangement links TRBV7-9 to TRBJ2-7; 8 nucleotides align to TRBD1. Germline CDR1 is SEHNR and CDR2 is FQNEAQ (reference sequence). The CDR3 extends over 13 amino acids. V shed 5 bases and J 6 bases; nucleotides not matched to a gene: 6. The sequenced CDR3 bases are TGTGCCAGCAGCCTAACTACAGGGGGCGAG. This encodes CASSLTTGGE. The entire CDR3 reads CASSLTTGGEQYF.

In the case of this clone: The read stops 3 residues short of the end of the CDR3; the missing end is completed from the germline J gene. This chain joins TRBV5-1 and TRBJ2-7; perhaps TRBD1 as D (5 bases). This CDR3 contains 14 residues. Per germline, CDR1 SGHRS and CDR2 YFSETQ. Trimming shortened V by 2 bases and J by 4 bases, and 13 bases separated the two germline ends. CDR3 bases read: TGCGCCAGCAGCTTCAGCAGGGTGGGGTACGAG. Protein sequence: CASSFSRVGYE. In full, the CDR3 is CASSFSRVGYEQYF.

Details on this clone: The read ends 3 residues before the CDR3 terminus; that terminus is restored from the germline J gene. The gene calls are TRBV20-1 and TRBJ2-1; 14 nucleotides agree with TRBD2. Germline-derived CDR1 and CDR2 are DFQATT and SNEGSKA (reference sequence). V shed 6 bases and J 8 bases; nucleotides not matched to a gene: 3. The CDR3 contains 13 residues. The CDR3 DNA, read in part, is TGCAGTGCCGGACTAGCGGGAGGCTATGAG. Its translation is CSAGLAGGYE. The full CDR3 reads CSAGLAGGYEQFF.

Regarding this clone: The CDR3 is cut off 3 residues early in the read; its end comes from the germline J gene. The gene calls are TRBV19 and TRBJ1-1; TRBD1 agrees at 9 bases. The CDR3 covers 13 residues. The V gene end was trimmed by 8 bases and the J gene end by 4 bases; junction bases not matched to a gene: 5. The germline V gene has CDR1 LNHDA and CDR2 SQIVND (reference sequence). Partial CDR3 DNA: TGTGCCAGTGAAACAGGGGGCCGCACTGAA. Protein sequence: CASETGGRTE. The full CDR3 is CASETGGRTEAFF.

Turning to this clone: Sequencing ends 3 residues short of the CDR3 end; the germline J gene provides the rest. The chain carries TRBV7-8 and TRBJ1-1; the D is unclear. V was shortened by 5 bases and J by 1 base, with 11 bases between the two germline ends. CDR3 length: 14 amino acids. Germline lookup yields CDR1 SGHVS and CDR2 FQNEAQ. CDR3 region: CASSPAGSNTEAFF. The sequenced CDR3 bases are TGTGCCAGCAGCCCGGCGGGGTCGAACACTGAA.

A remark on this clone: The missing CDR3 end, 3 residues past where the read stops, is filled in from the germline J gene. J is TRBJ1-1 and V is TRBV4-1, with TRBD1 matching 10 bases. The germline CDR1 and CDR2 sequences are MGHRA and YSYEKL. This CDR3 region has 15 residues. J lost 1 base, V lost 4 bases, and 3 bases had no gene match. The chain's CDR3 is CASSLRTGGNTEAFF. The DNA read from the CDR3 is TGCGCCAGCAGCCTACGGACAGGGGGGAACACTGAA.

For this clone: The CDR3 is cut off 3 residues early in the read; its end comes from the germline J gene. This chain joins TRBV19 and TRBJ2-3; maybe TRBD1 (6 bases). This CDR3 comprises 12 residues. The V gene's germline CDR1 is LNHDA and CDR2 SQIVND (reference sequence). The CDR3 loop reads CASHRDGQPQYF. Partial CDR3 DNA: TGTGCCAGTCACAGGGACGGGCAGCCG.

As regards this clone: The read finishes 3 residues shy of the CDR3 end, and the germline J gene is used to complete it. V and J are TRBV20-1 and TRBJ2-7, with D perhaps matching TRBD2 (6 bases). Germline CDR1 DFQATT, CDR2 SNEGSKA (reference sequence). V dropped 1 base and J dropped 4 bases, with 14 bases sitting between them. The CDR3 totals 14 residues. The sequenced part of the CDR3 DNA is TGCAGTGCTAGAGTTAGGGCACGGGGGTACGAG. Amino acids: CSARVRARGYE. The full CDR3 protein reads CSARVRARGYEQYF.